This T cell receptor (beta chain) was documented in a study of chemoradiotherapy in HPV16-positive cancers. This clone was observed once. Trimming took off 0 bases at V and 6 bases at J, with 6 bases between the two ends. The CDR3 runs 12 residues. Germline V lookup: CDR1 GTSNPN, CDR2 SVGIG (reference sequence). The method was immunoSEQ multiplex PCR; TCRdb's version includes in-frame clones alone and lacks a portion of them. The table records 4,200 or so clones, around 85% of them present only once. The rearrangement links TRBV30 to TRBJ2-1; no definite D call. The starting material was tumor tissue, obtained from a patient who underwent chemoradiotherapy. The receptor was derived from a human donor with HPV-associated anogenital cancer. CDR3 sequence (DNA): TGTGCCTGGAGTGTACTGGGCAATGAGCAGTTCTTC. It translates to CAWSVLGNEQFF.